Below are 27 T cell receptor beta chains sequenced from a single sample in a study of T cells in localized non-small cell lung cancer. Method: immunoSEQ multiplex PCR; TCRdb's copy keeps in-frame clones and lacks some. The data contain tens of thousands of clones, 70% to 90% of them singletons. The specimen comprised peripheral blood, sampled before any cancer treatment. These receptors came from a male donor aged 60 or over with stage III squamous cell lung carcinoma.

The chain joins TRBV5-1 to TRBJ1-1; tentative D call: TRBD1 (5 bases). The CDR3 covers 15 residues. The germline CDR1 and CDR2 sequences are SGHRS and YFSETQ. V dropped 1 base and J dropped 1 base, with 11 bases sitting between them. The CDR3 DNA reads TGCGCCAGCAGCTTGTGGGGGACTCAGAACACTGAAGCTTTCTTT. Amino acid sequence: CASSLWGTQNTEAFF. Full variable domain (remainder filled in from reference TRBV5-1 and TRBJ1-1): KAGVTQTPRYLIKTRGQQVTLSCSPISGHRSVSWYQQTPGQGLQFLFEYFSETQRNKGNFPGRFSGRQFSNSRSEMNVSTLELGDSALYLCASSLWGTQNTEAFFGQGTRLTVV.

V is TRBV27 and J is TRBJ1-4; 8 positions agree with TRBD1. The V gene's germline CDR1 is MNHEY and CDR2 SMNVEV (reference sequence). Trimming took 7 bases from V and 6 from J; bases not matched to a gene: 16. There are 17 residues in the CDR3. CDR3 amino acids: CASKSRGQPGDYEKLFF. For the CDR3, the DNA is TGTGCCAGCAAATCCAGGGGGCAGCCCGGGGATTATGAAAAACTGTTTTTT.

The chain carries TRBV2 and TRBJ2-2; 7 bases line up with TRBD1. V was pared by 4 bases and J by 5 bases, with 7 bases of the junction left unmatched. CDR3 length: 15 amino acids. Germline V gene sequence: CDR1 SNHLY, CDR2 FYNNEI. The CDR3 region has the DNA TGTGCCAGCAGTGTGAGACAGGGTGGGACCGGGGAGCTGTTTTTT. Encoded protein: CASSVRQGGTGELFF.

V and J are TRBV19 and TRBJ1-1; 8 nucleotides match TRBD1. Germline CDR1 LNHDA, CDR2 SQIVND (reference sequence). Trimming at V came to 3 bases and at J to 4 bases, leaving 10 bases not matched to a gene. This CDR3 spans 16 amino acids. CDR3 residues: CASSIGTGGISTEAFF. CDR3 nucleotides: TGTGCCAGTAGTATCGGAACAGGGGGAATTAGCACTGAAGCTTTCTTT.

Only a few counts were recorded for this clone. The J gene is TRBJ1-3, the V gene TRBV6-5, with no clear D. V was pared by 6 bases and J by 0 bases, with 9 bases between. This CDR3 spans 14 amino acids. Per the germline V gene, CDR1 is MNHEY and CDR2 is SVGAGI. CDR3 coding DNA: TGTGCCAGCAGAGGGTCCTCCTCTGGAAACACCATATATTTT. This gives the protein CASRGSSSGNTIYF.

As DNA, the CDR3 is TGTGCCAGCAGCCTTCTGGACACAAGGAACACTGAAGCTTTCTTT. Its protein product is CASSLLDTRNTEAFF. J is TRBJ1-1 and V is TRBV7-8; possibly TRBD1 for D (5 bases). V dropped 5 bases and J dropped 1 base, with 14 bases sitting between them. The germline gives CDR1 SGHVS, CDR2 FQNEAQ. The CDR3 spans 15 residues.

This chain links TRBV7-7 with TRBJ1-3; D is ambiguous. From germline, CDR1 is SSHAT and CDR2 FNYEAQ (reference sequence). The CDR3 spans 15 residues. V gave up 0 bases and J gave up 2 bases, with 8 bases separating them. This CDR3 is CASSLASGAGNTIYF. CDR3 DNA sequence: TGTGCCAGCAGCTTAGCGTCAGGTGCTGGAAACACCATATATTTT.

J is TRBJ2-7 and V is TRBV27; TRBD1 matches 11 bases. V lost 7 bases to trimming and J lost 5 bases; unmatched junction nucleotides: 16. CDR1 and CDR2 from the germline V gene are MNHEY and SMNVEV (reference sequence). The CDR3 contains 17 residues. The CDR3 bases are TGTGCCAGCAATCGACCCTTAAAAGGACAGGGGGCTCACGAGCAGTACGTC. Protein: CASNRPLKGQGAHEQYV.

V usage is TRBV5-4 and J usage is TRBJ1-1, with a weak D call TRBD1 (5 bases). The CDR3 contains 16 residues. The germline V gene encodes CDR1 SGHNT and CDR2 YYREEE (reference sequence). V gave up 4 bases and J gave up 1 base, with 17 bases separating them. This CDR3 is CASSRGDITQNTEAFF. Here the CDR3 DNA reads TGTGCCAGCAGCAGGGGTGACATTACTCAGAACACTGAAGCTTTCTTT.

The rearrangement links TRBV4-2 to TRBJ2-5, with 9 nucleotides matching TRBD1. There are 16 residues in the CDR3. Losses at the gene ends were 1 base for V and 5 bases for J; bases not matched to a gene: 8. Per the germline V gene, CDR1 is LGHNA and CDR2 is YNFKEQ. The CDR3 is CASSQAPQGAGETQYF. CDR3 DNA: TGTGCCAGCAGCCAAGCCCCACAGGGGGCTGGGGAGACCCAGTACTTC.

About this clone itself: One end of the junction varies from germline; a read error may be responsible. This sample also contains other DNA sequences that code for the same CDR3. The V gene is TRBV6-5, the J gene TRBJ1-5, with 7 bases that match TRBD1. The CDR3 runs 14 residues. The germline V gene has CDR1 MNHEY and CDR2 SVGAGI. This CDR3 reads CASSYRQGVQPQHF. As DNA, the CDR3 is TGTGCCAGCAGTTACAGGCAGGGGGTTCAGCCCCAACATTTT.

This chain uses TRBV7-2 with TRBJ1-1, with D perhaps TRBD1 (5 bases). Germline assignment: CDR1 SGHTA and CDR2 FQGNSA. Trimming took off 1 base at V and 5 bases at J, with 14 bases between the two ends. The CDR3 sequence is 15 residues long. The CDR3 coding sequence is TGTGCCAGCAGCTTAGTAGGGGTGGGGGTTACTGAAGCTTTCTTT. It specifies CASSLVGVGVTEAFF.

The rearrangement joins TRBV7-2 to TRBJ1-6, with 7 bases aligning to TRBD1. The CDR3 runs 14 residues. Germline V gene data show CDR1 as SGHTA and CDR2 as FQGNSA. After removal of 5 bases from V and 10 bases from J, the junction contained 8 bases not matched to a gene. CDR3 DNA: TGTGCCAGCAGCGCGGACAGGATCGTATCACCCCTCCACTTT. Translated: CASSADRIVSPLHF.

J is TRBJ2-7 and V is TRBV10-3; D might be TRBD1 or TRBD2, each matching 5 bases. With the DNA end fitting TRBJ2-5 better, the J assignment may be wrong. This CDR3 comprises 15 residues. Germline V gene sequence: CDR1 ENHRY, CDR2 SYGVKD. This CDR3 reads CAISDVGGKGETQYF. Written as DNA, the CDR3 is TGTGCCATCAGTGATGTTGGGGGAAAAGGAGAGACCCAGTACTTC.

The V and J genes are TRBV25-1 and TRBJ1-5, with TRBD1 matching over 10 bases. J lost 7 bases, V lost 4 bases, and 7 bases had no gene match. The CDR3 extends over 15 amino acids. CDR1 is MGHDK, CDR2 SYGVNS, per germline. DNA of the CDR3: TGTGCCAGCAGTGGTGGGGACAGGGGCGGCCAGCCCCAGCATTTT. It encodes CASSGGDRGGQPQHF. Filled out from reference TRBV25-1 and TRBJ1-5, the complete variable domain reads EADIYQTPRYLVIGTGKKITLECSQTMGHDKMYWYQQDPGMELHLIHYSYGVNSTEKGDLSSESTVSRIRTEHFPLTLESARPSHTSQYLCASSGGDRGGQPQHFGDGTRLSIL.

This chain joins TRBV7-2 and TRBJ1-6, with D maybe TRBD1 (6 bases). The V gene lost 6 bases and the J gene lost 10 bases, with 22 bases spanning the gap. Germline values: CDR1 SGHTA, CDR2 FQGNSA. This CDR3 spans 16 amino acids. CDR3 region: CASSLLPGAEGSPLHF. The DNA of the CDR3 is TGTGCCAGCAGTTTACTCCCGGGGGCAGAAGGATCACCCCTCCACTTT.

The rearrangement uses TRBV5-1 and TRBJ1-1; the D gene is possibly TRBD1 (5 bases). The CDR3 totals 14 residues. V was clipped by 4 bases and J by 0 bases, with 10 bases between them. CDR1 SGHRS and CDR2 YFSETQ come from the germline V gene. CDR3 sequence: CASSVSGLNTEAFF. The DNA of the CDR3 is TGCGCCAGCAGCGTCTCAGGGTTGAACACTGAAGCTTTCTTT.

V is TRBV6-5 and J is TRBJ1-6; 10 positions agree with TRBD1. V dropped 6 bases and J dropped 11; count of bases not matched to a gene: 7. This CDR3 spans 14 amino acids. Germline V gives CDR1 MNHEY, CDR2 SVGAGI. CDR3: CASSPGQGEAPLHF. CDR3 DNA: TGTGCCAGCAGCCCCGGACAGGGGGAGGCACCCCTCCACTTT.

The chain's CDR3 is CASSLGTSGGAWETQYF. For the CDR3, the DNA is TGTGCCAGCAGCTTGGGGACTAGCGGGGGGGCCTGGGAGACCCAGTACTTC. V and J are TRBV11-2 and TRBJ2-5; 16 nucleotides line up with TRBD2. V was pared by 3 bases and J by 5 bases, with 6 bases of the junction left unmatched. There are 17 residues in the CDR3. The germline CDR1 and CDR2 sequences are SGHAT and FQNNGV.

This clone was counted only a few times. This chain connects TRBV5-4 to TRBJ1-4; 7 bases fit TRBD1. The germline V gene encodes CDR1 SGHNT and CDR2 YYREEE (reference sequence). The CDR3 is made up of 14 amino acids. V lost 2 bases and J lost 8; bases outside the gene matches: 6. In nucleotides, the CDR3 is TGTGCCAGCAGCTTAAGGGGGCAGGAAGAAAAACTGTTTTTT. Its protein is CASSLRGQEEKLFF.

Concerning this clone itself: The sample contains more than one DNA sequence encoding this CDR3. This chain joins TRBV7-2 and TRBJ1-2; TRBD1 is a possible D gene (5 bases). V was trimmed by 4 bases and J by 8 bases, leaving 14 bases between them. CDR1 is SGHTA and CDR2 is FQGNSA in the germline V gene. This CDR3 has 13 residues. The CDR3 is CASSSRTEGGYTF. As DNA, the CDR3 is TGTGCCAGCAGCTCTCGGACCGAGGGGGGCTACACCTTC.

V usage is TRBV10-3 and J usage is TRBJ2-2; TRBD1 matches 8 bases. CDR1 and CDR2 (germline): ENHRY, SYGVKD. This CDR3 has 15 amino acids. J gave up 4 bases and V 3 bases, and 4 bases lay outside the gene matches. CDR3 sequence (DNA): TGTGCCATCAGTGATTCACAGGGGGGCACCGGGGAGCTGTTTTTT. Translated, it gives CAISDSQGGTGELFF.

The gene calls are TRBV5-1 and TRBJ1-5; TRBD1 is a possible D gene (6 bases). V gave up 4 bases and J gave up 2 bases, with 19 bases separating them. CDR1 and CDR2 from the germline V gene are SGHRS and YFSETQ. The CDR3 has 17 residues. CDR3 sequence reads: CASSPGGGLYGNQPQHF. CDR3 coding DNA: TGCGCCAGCAGCCCTGGGGGGGGGCTCTATGGCAATCAGCCCCAGCATTTT. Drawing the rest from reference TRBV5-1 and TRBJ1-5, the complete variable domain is KAGVTQTPRYLIKTRGQQVTLSCSPISGHRSVSWYQQTPGQGLQFLFEYFSETQRNKGNFPGRFSGRQFSNSRSEMNVSTLELGDSALYLCASSPGGGLYGNQPQHFGDGTRLSIL.

CDR3 residues: CASSPRTGENQPQHF. The CDR3 DNA reads TGTGCCAGCAGCCCGCGGACAGGGGAAAATCAGCCCCAGCATTTT. The rearrangement links TRBV7-2 to TRBJ1-5, with 9 bases lining up with TRBD1. CDR1 and CDR2 from the germline V gene are SGHTA and FQGNSA. The CDR3 sequence is 15 residues long. Trimming removed 5 bases from V and 4 bases from J; junction bases left unmatched: 6. The full variable domain, completed using reference TRBV7-2 and TRBJ1-5, is GAGVSQSPSNKVTEKGKDVELRCDPISGHTALYWYRQSLGQGLEFLIYFQGNSAPDKSGLPSDRFSAERTGGSVSTLTIQRTQQEDSAVYLCASSPRTGENQPQHFGDGTRLSIL.

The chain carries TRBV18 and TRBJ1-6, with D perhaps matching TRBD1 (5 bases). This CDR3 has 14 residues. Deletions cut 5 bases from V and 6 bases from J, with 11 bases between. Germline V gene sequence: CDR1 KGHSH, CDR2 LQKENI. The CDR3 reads CASSGTGGNSPLHF. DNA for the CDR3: TGTGCCAGCTCAGGGACCGGCGGTAATTCACCCCTCCACTTT.

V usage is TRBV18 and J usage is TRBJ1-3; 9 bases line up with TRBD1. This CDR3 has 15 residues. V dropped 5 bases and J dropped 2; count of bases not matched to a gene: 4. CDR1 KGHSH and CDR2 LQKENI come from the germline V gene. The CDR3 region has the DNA TGTGCCAGCTCAACAAGACAGGGGGCTGGAAACACCATATATTTT. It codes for CASSTRQGAGNTIYF.

In DNA form, the CDR3 reads TGCGCCAGCAGCCCCACGGGAGAGACCCAGTACTTC. Amino acid sequence: CASSPTGETQYF. The J gene is TRBJ2-5, the V gene TRBV4-1; D is unclear. Germline assignment: CDR1 MGHRA and CDR2 YSYEKL. V was clipped by 4 bases and J by 4 bases, with 7 bases between them. CDR3 length equals 12 residues.